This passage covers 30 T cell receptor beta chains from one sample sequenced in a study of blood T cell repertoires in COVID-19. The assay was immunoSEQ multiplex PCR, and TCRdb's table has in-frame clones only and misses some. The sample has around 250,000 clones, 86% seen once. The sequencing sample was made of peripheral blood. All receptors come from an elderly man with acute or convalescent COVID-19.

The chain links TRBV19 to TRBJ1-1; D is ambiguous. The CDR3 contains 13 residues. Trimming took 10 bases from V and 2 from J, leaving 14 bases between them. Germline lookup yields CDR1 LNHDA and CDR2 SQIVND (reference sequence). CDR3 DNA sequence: TGTGCCACCCTGGACTTCTATAACACTGAAGCTTTCTTT. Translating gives CATLDFYNTEAFF.

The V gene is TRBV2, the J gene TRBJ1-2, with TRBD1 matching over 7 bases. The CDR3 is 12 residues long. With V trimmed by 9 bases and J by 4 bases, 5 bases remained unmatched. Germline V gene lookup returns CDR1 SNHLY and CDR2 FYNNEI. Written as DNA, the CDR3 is TGTGCCAGTAACAGGGGAGGCTATGGCTACACCTTC. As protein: CASNRGGYGYTF.

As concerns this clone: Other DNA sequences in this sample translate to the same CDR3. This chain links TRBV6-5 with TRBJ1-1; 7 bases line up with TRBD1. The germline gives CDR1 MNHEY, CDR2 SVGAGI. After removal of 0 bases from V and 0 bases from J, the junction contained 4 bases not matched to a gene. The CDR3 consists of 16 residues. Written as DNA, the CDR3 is TGTGCCAGCAGTTACTCAGGGGGCCTCATGAACACTGAAGCTTTCTTT. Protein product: CASSYSGGLMNTEAFF.

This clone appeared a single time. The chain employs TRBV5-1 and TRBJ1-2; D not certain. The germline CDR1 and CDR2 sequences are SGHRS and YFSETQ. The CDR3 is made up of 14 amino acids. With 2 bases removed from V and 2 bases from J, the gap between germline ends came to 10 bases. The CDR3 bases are TGCGCCAGCAGCTTTTCCGGGAAGAACTATGGCTACACCTTC. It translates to CASSFSGKNYGYTF. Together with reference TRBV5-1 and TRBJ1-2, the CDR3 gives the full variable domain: KAGVTQTPRYLIKTRGQQVTLSCSPISGHRSVSWYQQTPGQGLQFLFEYFSETQRNKGNFPGRFSGRQFSNSRSEMNVSTLELGDSALYLCASSFSGKNYGYTFGSGTRLTVV.

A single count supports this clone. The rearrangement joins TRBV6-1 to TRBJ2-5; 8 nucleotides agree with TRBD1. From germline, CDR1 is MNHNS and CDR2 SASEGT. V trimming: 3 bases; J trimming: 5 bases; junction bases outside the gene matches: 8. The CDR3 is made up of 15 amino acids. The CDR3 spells CASSDPQGALETQYF. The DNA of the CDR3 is TGTGCCAGCAGTGACCCGCAGGGGGCACTCGAGACCCAGTACTTC.

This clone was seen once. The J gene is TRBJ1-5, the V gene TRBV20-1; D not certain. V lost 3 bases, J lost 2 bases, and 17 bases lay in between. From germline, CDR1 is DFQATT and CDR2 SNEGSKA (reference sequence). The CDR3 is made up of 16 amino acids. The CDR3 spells CSASTLEKRGNQPQHF. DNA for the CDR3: TGCAGTGCTAGTACGTTGGAGAAACGGGGCAATCAGCCCCAGCATTTT.

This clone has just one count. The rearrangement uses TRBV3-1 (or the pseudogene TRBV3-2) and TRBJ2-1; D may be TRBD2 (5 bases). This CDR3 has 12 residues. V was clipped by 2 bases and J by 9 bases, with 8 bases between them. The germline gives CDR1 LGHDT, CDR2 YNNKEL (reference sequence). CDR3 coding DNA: TGTGCCAGCAGCCAAATCGGGGTTGAGCAGTTCTTC. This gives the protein CASSQIGVEQFF.

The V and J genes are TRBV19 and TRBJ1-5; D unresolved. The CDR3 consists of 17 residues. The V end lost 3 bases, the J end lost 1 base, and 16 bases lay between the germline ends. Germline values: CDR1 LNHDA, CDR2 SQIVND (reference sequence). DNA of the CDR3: TGTGCCAGTAGTATCCCATTGGCAGGTTTAAGCAATCAGCCCCAGCATTTT. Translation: CASSIPLAGLSNQPQHF. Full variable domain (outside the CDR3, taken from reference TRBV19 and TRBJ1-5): DGGITQSPKYLFRKEGQNVTLSCEQNLNHDAMYWYRQDPGQGLRLIYYSQIVNDFQKGDIAEGYSVSREKKESFPLTVTSAQKNPTAFYLCASSIPLAGLSNQPQHFGDGTRLSIL.

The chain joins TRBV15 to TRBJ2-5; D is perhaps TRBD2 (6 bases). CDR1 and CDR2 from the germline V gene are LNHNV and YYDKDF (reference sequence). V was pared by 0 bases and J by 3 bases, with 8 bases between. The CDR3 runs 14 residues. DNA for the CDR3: TGTGCCACCAGCAGAGACTGGAGGGAAGAGACCCAGTACTTC. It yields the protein CATSRDWREETQYF. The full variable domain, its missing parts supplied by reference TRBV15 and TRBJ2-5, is DAMVIQNPRYQVTQFGKPVTLSCSQTLNHNVMYWYQQKSSQAPKLLFHYYDKDFNNEADTPDNFQSRRPNTSFCFLDIRSPGLGDTAMYLCATSRDWREETQYFGPGTRLLVL.

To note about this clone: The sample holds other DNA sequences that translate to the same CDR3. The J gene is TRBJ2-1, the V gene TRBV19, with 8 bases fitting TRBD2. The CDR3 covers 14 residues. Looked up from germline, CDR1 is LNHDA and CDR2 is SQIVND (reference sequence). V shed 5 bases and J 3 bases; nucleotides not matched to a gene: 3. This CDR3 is CASSPGGDYNEQFF. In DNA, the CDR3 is TGTGCCAGTAGTCCGGGGGGGGACTACAATGAGCAGTTCTTC.

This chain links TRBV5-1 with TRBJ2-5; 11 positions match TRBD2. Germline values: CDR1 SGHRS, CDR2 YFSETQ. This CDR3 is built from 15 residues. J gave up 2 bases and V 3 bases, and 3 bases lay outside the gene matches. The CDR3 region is CASSYSGGGQETQYF. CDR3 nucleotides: TGCGCCAGCAGCTATAGCGGGGGGGGGCAAGAGACCCAGTACTTC.

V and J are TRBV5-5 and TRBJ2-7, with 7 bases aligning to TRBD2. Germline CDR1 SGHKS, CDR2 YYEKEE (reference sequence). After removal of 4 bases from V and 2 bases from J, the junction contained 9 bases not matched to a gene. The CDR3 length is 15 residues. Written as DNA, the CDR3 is TGTGCCAGCAGCCCGGAAGGGACTACCACCTACGAGCAGTACTTC. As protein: CASSPEGTTTYEQYF.

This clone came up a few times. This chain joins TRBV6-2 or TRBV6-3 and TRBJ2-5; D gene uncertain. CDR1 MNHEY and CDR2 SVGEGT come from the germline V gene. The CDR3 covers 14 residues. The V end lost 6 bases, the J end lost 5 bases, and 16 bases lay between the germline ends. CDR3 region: CASSRALRWETQYF. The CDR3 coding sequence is TGTGCCAGCAGCCGGGCCTTACGGTGGGAGACCCAGTACTTC.

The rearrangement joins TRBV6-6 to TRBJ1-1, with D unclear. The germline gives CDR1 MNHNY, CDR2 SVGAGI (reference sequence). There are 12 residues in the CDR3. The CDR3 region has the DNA TGTGCGACGTCACAGCAGAACACTGAAGCTTTCTTT. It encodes CATSQQNTEAFF.

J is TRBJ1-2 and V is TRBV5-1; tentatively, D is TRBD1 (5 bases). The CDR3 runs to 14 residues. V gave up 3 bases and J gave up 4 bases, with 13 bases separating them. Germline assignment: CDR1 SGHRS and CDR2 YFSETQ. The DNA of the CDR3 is TGCGCCAGCAGCTCGGGACTTCTGGTCTATGGCTACACCTTC. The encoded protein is CASSSGLLVYGYTF.

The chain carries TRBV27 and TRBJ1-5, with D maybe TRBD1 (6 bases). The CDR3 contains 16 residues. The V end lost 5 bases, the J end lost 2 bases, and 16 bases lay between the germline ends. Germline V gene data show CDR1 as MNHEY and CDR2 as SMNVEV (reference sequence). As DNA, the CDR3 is TGTGCCAGCAGTGGGGGGGCGGGTATGGGCAATCAGCCCCAGCATTTT. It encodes CASSGGAGMGNQPQHF.

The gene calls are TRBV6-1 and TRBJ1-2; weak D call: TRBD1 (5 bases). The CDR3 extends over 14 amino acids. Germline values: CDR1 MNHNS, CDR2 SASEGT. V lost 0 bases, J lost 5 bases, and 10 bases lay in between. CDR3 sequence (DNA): TGTGCCAGCAGTGAAGCGGGAGGGGCTTATGGCTACACCTTC. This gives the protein CASSEAGGAYGYTF.

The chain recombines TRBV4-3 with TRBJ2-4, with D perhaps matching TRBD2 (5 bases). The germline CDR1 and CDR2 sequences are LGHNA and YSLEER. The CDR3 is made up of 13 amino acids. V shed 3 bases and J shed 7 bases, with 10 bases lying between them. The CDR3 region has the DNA TGCGCCAGCAGCCAGGGGAGAGGGAACATTCAGTACTTC. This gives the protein CASSQGRGNIQYF.

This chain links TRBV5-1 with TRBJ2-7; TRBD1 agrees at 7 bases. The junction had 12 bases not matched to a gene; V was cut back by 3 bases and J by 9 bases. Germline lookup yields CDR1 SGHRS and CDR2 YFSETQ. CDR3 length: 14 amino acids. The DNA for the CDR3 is TGCGCCAGCAGCTCCCCAGGGGGTACAAGTGGGCAGTACTTC. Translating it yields CASSSPGGTSGQYF.

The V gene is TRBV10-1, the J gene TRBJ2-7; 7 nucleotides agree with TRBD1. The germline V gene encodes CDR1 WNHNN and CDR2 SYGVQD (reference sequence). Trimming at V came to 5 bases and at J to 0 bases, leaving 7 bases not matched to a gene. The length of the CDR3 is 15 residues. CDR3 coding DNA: TGCGCCAGCAGTCCTCTGGGGACAGACTCCTACGAGCAGTACTTC. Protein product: CASSPLGTDSYEQYF.

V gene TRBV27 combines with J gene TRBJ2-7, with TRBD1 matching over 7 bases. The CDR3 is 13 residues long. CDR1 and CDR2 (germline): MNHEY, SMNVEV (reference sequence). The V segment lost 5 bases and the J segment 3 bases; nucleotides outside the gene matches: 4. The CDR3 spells CASSPTGVYEQYF. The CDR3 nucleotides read TGTGCCAGCAGTCCCACAGGGGTCTACGAGCAGTACTTC.

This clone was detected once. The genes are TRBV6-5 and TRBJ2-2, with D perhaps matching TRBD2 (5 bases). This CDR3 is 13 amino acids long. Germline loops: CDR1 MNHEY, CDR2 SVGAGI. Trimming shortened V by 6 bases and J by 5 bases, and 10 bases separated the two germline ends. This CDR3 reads CASSPGFTGELFF. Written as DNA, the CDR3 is TGTGCCAGCAGCCCGGGATTTACCGGGGAGCTGTTTTTT.

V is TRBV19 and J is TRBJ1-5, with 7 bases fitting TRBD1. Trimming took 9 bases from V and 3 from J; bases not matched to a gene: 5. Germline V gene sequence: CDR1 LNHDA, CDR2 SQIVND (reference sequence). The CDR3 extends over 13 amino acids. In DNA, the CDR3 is TGTGCCAGCCAGGACAGGATCAATCAGCCCCAGCATTTT. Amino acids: CASQDRINQPQHF.

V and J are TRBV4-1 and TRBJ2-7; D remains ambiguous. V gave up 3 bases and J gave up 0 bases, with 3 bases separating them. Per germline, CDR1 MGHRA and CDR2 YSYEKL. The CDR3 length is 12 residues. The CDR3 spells CASSHFSYEQYF. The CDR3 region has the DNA TGCGCCAGCAGCCACTTCTCCTACGAGCAGTACTTC.

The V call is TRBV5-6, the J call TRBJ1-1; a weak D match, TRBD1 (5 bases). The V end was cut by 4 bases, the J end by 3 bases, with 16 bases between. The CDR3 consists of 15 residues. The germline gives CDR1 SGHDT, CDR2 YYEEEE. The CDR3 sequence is CASSRWGGSDTEAFF. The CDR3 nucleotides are TGTGCCAGCAGCCGATGGGGGGGTTCGGACACTGAAGCTTTCTTT.

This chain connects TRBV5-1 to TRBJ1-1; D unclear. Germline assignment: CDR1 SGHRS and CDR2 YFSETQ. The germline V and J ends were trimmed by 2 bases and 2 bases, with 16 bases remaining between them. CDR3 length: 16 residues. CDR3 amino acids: CASSFPPGTKNTEAFF. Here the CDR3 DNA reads TGCGCCAGCAGCTTTCCACCGGGAACAAAAAACACTGAAGCTTTCTTT.

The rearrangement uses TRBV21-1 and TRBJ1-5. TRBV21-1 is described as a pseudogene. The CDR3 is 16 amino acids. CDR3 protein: CASSKEIGGKGQPQHF. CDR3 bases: TGTGCCAGCAGCAAGGAAATTGGGGGGAAGGGCCAGCCCCAGCATTTT.

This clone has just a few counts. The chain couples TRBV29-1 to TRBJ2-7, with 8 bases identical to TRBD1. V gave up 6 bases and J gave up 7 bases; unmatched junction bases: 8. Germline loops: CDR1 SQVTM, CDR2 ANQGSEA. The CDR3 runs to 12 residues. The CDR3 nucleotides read TGCAGCGTCGGGCAGGGGGCAGAGGAGCAGTACTTC. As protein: CSVGQGAEEQYF.

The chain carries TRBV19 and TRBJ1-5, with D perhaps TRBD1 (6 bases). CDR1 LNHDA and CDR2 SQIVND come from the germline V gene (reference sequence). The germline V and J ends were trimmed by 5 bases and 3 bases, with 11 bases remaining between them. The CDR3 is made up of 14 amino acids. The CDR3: CASSGTGSNQPQHF. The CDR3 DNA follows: TGTGCCAGTAGTGGTACAGGGTCCAATCAGCCCCAGCATTTT. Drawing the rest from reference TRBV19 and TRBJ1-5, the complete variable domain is DGGITQSPKYLFRKEGQNVTLSCEQNLNHDAMYWYRQDPGQGLRLIYYSQIVNDFQKGDIAEGYSVSREKKESFPLTVTSAQKNPTAFYLCASSGTGSNQPQHFGDGTRLSIL.

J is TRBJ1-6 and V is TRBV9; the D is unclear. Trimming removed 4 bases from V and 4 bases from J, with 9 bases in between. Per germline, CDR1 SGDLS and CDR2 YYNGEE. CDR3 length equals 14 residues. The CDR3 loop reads CASSLISYNSPLHF. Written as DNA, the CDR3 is TGTGCCAGCAGCTTAATCAGTTATAATTCACCCCTCCACTTT.